This T cell receptor beta chain was sequenced during a study of T cell repertoires in cytomegalovirus infection. Looking at the study overall: Indicated by public TCR beta signatures were CMV infection and matching HLA type.

The CDR3 loop spans 12 amino acids. Deletions cut 10 bases from V and 7 bases from J, with 14 bases between. The study's findings and limits: Cumulative frequency (of public TCR beta family members) identified carriers of CMV plus the relevant HLA. Predominance within the ex vivo response was attributable to HLA-C-restricted CMV-specific TCR beta clonotypes.

One entry per CDR3 protein, called by TCRdb with MiXCR from the reads. This table has 630,000 or so distinct CDR3 sequences, roughly a quarter appearing once. About this clonotype itself: The antigen is undetermined.

Input material: CD8+ T cells from PBMCs. This TCR came from a human donor in good health (CMV status not recorded). Some clones in this sample may be carry-over from other donors' samples. The rearrangement links TRBV23-1 to TRBJ2-1; a possible D gene is TRBD1 (6 bases). TRBV23-1 is treated as an ORF (open reading frame) with a function not yet certain. The chain's CDR3 is CATGALRNEQFF. The DNA for the CDR3 is TGCGCCACAGGGGCCCTCCGGAATGAGCAGTTCTTC.